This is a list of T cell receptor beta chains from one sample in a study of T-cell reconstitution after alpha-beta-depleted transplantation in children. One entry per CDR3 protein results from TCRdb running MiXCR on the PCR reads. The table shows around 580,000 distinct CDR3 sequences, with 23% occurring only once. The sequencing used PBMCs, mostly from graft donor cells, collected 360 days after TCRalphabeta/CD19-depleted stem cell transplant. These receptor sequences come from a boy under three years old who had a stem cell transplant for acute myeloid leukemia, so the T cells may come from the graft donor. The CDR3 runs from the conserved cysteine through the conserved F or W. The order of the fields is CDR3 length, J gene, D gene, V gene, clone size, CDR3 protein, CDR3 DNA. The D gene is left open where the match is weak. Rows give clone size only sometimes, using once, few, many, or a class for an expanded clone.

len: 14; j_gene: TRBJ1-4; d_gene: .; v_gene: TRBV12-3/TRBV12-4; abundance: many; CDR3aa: CASSLLDGYEKLFF; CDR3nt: TGTGCCAGCAGTTTATTGGACGGTTATGAAAAACTGTTTTTT
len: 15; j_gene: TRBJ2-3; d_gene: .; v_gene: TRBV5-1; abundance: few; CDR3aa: CASSLDGGWTDTQYF; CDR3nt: TGCGCCAGCAGCTTGGATGGGGGCTGGACAGATACGCAGTATTTT
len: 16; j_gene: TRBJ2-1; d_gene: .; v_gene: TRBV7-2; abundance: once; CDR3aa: CASSFRRGLENNEQFF; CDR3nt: TGTGCCAGCAGCTTTCGCAGGGGACTGGAAAACAATGAGCAGTTCTTC
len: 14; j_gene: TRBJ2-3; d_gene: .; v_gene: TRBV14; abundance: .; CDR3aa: CASSQERNRDTQYF; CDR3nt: TGTGCCAGCAGCCAAGAAAGGAATCGCGATACGCAGTATTTT
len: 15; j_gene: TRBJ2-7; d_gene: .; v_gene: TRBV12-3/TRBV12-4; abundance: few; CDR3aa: CASSLVGRGSYEQYF; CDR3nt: TGTGCCAGCAGTTTAGTGGGGCGGGGCAGCTACGAGCAGTACTTC
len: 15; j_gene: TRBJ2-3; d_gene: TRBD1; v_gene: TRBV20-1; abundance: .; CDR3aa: CSARGSDRVTDTQYF; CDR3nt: TGCAGTGCTAGAGGATCCGACAGGGTCACAGATACGCAGTATTTT
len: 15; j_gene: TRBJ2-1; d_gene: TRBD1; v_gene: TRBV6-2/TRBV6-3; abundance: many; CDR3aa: CASSYQRSQGNEQFF; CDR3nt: TGTGCCAGCAGTTACCAACGATCACAGGGGAATGAGCAGTTCTTC
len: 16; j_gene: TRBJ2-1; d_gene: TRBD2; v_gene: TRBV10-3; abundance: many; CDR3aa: CAISPGTSGGEGEQFF; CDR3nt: TGTGCCATCAGCCCCGGGACTAGCGGGGGGGAAGGTGAGCAGTTCTTC
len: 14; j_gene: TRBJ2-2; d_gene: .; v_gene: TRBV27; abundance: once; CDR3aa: CASGATTGPRKLFF; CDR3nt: TGTGCCAGCGGCGCAACCACGGGGCCGAGGAAGCTGTTTTTT
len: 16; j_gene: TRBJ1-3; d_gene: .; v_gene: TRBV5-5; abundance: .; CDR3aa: CASSLWQGADGNTIYF; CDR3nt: TGTGCCAGCAGCTTGTGGCAGGGAGCAGATGGAAACACCATATATTTT
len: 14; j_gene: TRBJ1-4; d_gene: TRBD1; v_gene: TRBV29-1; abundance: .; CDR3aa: CSGQSGTGSEKLFF; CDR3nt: TGCAGCGGTCAATCCGGGACAGGGAGCGAAAAACTGTTTTTT
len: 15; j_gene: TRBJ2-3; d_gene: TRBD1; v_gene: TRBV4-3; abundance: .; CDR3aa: CASSQGQGETDTQYF; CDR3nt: TGCGCCAGCAGCCAAGGGCAGGGGGAGACAGATACGCAGTATTTT
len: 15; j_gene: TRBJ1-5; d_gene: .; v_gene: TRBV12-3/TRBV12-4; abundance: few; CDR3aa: CASRGKGLNNQPQHF; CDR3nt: TGTGCCAGCAGGGGAAAGGGCTTGAACAATCAGCCCCAGCATTTT
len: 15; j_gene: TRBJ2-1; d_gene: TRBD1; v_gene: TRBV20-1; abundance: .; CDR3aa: CSARTGGSSYNEQFF; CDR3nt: TGCAGTGCTAGGACAGGGGGGAGCTCCTACAATGAGCAGTTCTTC
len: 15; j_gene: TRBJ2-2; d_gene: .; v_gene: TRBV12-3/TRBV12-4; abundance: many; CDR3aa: CASSSRDRVTGELFF; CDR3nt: TGTGCCAGCAGTTCGCGGGACAGAGTCACCGGGGAGCTGTTTTTT
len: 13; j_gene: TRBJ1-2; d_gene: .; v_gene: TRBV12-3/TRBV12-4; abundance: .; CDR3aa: CASSFRINYGYTF; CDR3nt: TGTGCCAGCAGTTTCAGGATTAACTATGGCTACACCTTC
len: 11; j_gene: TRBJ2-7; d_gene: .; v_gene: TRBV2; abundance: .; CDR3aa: CASMWAYEQYF; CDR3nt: TGTGCCAGCATGTGGGCCTACGAGCAGTACTTC
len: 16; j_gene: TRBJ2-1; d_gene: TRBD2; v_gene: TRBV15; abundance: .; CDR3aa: CATSTGGAYSYNEQFF; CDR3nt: TGTGCCACCAGCACCGGGGGGGCCTACTCCTACAATGAGCAGTTCTTC
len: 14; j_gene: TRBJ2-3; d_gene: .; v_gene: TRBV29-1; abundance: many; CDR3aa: CSASSGTNGDTQYF; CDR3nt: TGCAGCGCAAGCTCCGGGACCAACGGAGATACGCAGTATTTT
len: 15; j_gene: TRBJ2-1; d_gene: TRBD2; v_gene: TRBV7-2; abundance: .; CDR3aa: CASSLRTSRGNEQFF; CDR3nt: TGTGCCAGCAGCCTGAGGACTAGCCGGGGGAATGAGCAGTTCTTC
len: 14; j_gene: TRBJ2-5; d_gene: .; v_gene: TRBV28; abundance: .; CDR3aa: CASRTPGPEETQYF; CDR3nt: TGTGCCAGCCGTACCCCGGGACCAGAAGAGACCCAGTACTTC
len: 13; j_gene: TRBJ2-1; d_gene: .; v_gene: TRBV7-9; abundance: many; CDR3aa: CASSPPDSNEQFF; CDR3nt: TGTGCCAGCAGCCCCCCGGACAGTAATGAGCAGTTCTTC
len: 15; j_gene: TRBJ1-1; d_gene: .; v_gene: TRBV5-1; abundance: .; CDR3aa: CASSLRVGSRDEAFF; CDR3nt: TGCGCCAGCAGCTTGCGGGTCGGCAGTCGGGATGAAGCTTTCTTT
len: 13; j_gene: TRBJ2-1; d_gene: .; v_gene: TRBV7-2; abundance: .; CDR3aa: CASRRGVSNEQFF; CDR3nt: TGTGCCAGCAGAAGGGGGGTTTCCAATGAGCAGTTCTTC
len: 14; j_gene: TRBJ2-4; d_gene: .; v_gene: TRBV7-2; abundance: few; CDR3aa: CASSLEWGVDIQYF; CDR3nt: TGTGCCAGCAGCTTGGAATGGGGGGTGGACATTCAGTACTTC
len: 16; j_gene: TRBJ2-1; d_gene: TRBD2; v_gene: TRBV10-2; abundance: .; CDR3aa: CASSEFGRGTYNEQFF; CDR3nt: TGCGCCAGCAGTGAGTTCGGGAGGGGTACCTACAATGAGCAGTTCTTC
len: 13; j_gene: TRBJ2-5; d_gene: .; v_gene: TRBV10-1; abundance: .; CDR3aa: CASSDGFMETQYF; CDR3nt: TGCGCCAGCAGTGATGGTTTTATGGAGACCCAGTACTTC
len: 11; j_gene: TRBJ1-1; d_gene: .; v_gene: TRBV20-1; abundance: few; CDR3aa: CSASIKGDAFF; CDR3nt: TGCAGTGCTAGCATCAAGGGGGACGCTTTCTTT
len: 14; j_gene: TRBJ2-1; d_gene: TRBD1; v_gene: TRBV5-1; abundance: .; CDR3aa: CASSSDRVGDEQFF; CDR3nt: TGCGCCAGCAGCTCGGACAGGGTTGGGGATGAGCAGTTCTTC
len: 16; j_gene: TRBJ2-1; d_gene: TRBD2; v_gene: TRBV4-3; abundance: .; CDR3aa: CASSQVGGSSYNEQFF; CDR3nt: TGCGCCAGCAGCCAAGTGGGCGGGAGCTCCTACAATGAGCAGTTCTTC
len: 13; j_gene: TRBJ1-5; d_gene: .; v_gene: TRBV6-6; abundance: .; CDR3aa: CAGGSQTQGPQHF; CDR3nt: TGTGCCGGAGGCAGCCAGACACAGGGGCCCCAGCATTTT
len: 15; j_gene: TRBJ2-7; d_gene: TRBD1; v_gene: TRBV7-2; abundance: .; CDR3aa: CASSSTGTGVSEQYF; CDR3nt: TGTGCCAGCAGCTCCACCGGGACAGGGGTATCCGAGCAGTACTTC
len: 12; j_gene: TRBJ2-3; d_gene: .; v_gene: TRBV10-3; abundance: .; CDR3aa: CAISANTDTQYF; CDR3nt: TGTGCCATCAGTGCCAACACAGATACGCAGTATTTT
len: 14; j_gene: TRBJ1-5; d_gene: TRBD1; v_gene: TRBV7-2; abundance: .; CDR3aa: CASSWTGPNQPQHF; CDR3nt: TGTGCCAGCAGCTGGACAGGGCCCAATCAGCCCCAGCATTTT
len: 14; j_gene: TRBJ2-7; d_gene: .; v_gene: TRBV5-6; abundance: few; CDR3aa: CASSLGPGLREQYF; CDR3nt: TGTGCCAGCAGCTTGGGCCCAGGGCTACGCGAGCAGTACTTC
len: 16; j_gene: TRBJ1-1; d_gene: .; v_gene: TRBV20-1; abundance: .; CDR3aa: CSARASPGPLNTEAFF; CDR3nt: TGCAGTGCGAGGGCCAGTCCGGGCCCCTTGAACACTGAAGCTTTCTTT
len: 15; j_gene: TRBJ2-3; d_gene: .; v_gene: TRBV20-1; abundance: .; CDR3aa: CSATGLLGSTDTQYF; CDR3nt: TGCAGTGCTACGGGACTTCTCGGGAGCACAGATACGCAGTATTTT
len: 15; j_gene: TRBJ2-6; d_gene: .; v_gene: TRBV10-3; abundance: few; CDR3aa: CAISERANGANVLTF; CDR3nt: TGTGCCATCAGTGAAAGGGCGAATGGGGCCAACGTCCTGACTTTC
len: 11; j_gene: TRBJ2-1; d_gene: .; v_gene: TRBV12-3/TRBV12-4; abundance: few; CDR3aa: CANSLEVLQFF; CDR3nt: TGTGCCAACAGTCTAGAGGTCCTACAGTTCTTC
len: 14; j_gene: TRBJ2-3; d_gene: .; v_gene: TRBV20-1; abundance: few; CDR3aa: CSARDFEYTDTQYF; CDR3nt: TGCAGTGCTAGAGATTTCGAGTACACAGATACGCAGTATTTT
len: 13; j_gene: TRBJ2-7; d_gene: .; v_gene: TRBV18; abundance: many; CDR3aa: CASSPAGSYEQYF; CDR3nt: TGTGCCAGCTCACCGGCAGGGTCCTACGAGCAGTACTTC
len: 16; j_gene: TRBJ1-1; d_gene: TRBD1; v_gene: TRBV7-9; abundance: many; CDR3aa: CASSYSGTGQAGEAFF; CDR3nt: TGTGCCAGCAGCTATTCCGGGACAGGGCAAGCAGGTGAAGCTTTCTTT
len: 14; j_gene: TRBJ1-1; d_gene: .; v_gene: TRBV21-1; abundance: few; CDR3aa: CASSRPDRSIRAFF; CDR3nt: TGTGCCAGCAGCAGGCCAGACAGGTCGATCCGAGCTTTCTTT
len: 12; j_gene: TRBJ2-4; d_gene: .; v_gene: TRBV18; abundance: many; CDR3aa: CASSPIRDIQYF; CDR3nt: TGTGCCAGCTCACCAATCCGGGACATTCAGTACTTC
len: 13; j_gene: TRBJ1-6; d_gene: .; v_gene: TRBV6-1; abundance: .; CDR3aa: CATGLGGRSPLHF; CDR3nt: TGTGCCACTGGGCTGGGGGGACGGTCACCCCTCCACTTT
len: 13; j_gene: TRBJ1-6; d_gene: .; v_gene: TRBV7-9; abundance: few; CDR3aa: CASNVNLLAPLHF; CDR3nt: TGTGCCAGCAACGTTAACTTACTGGCACCCCTCCACTTT
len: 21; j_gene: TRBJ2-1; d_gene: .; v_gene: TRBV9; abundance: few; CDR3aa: CASSSNGGVSGASSSYNEQFF; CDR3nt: TGTGCCAGCAGCTCTAACGGCGGGGTTAGCGGCGCGTCGAGCTCCTACAATGAGCAGTTCTTC
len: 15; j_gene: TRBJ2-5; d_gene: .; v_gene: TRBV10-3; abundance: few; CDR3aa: CAISRTGQGEETQYF; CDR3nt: TGTGCCATCAGCCGGACGGGGCAGGGCGAAGAGACCCAGTACTTC
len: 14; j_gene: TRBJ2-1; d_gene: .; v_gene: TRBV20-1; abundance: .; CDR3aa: CSARVSGPNNEQFF; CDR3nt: TGCAGTGCTAGAGTATCGGGGCCGAACAATGAGCAGTTCTTC